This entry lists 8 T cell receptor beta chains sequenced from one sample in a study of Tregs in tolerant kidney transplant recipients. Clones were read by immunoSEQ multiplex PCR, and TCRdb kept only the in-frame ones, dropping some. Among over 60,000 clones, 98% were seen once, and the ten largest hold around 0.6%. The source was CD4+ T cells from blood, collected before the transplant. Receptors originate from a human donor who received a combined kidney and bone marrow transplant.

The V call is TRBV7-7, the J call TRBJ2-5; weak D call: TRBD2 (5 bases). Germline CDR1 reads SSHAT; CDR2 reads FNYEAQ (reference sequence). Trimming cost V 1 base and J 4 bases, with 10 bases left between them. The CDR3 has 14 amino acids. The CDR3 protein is CASSLGYEGETQYF. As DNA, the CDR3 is TGTGCCAGCAGCTTAGGGTATGAGGGAGAGACCCAGTACTTC.

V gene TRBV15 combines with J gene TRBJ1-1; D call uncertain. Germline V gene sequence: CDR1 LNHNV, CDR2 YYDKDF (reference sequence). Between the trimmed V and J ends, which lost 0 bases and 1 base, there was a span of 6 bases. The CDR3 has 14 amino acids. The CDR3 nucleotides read TGTGCCACCAGCAGAGATCAGTCGAACACTGAAGCTTTCTTT. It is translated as CATSRDQSNTEAFF.

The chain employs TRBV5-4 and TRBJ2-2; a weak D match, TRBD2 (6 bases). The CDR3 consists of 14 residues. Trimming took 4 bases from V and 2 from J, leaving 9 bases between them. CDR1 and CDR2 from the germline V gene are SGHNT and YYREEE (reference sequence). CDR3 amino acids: CASSPGLNTGELFF. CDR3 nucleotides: TGTGCCAGCAGCCCGGGACTCAACACCGGGGAGCTGTTTTTT.

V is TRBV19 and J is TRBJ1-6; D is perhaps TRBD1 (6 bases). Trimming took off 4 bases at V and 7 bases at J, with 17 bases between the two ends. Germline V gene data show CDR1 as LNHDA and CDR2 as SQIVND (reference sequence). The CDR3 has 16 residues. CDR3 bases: TGTGCCAGTAGTACACCTCAGGACAGACCAAATTCACCCCTCCACTTT. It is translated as CASSTPQDRPNSPLHF.

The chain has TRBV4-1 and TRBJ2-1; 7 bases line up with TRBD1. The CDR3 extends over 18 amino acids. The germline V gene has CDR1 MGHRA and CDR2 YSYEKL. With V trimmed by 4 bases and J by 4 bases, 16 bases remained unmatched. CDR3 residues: CASSRKGAGSQAYNEQFF. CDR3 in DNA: TGCGCCAGCAGCCGGAAGGGGGCCGGCTCCCAGGCTTACAATGAGCAGTTCTTC.

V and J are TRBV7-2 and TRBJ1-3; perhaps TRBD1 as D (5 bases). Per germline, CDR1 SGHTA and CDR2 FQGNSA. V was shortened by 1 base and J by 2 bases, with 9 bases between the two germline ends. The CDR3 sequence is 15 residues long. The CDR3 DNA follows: TGTGCCAGCAGCTTAGGAGCAGGGACTGGAAACACCATATATTTT. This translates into CASSLGAGTGNTIYF.

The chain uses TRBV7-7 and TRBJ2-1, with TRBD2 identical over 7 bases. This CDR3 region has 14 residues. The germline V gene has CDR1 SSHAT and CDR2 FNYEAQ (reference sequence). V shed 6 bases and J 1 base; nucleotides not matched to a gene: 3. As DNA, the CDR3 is TGTGCCAGCAGTTCGGGGGGTTCCTACAATGAGCAGTTCTTC. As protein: CASSSGGSYNEQFF.

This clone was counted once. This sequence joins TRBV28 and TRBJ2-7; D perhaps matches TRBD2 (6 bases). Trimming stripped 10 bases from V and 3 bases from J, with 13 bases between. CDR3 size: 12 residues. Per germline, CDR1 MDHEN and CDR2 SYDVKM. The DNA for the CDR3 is TGTGCCACCACCGGGACTGACTACGAGCAGTACTTC. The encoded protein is CATTGTDYEQYF.